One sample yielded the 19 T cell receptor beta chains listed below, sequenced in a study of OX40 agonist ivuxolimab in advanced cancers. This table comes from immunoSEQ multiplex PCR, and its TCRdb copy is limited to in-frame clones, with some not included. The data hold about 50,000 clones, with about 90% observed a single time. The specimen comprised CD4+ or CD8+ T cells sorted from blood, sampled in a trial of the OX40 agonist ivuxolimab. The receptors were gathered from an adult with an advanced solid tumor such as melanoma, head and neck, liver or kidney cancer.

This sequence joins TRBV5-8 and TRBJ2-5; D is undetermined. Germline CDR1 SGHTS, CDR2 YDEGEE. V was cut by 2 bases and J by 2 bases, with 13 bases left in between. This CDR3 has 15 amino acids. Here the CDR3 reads CASSFGERRQETQYF. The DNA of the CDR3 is TGTGCCAGCAGCTTCGGAGAGAGACGGCAAGAGACCCAGTACTTC.

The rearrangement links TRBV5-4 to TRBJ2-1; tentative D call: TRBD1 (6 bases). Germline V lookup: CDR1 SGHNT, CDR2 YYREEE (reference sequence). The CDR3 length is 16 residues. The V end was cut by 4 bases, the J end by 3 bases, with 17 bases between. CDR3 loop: CASSPQGPGSYNEQFF. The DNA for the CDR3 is TGTGCCAGCAGCCCCCAGGGGCCAGGGAGCTACAATGAGCAGTTCTTC.

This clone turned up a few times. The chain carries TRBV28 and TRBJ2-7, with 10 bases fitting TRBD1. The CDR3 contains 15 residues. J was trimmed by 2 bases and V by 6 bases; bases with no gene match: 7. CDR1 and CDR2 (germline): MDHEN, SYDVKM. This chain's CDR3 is CASSFRDRGAYEQYF. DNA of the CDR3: TGTGCCAGCAGCTTCCGGGACAGGGGAGCCTACGAGCAGTACTTC.

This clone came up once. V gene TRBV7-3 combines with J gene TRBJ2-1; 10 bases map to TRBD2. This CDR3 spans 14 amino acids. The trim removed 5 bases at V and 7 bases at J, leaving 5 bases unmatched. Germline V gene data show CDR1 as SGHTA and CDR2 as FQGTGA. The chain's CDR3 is CASSPAGGPNEQFF. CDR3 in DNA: TGTGCCAGCAGCCCAGCGGGAGGGCCTAATGAGCAGTTCTTC.

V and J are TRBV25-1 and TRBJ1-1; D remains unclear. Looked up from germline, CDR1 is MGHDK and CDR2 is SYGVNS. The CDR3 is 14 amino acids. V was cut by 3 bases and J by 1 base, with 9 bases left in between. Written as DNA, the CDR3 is TGTGCCAGCAGTGACCCACGGACGAACACTGAAGCTTTCTTT. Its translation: CASSDPRTNTEAFF.

Here the CDR3 DNA reads TGTGCCTGCTCAGCGGGAAACACCATATATTTT. Protein sequence: CACSAGNTIYF. V and J are TRBV6-6 and TRBJ1-3; the D is unclear. Germline loops: CDR1 MNHNY, CDR2 SVGAGI (reference sequence). This CDR3 is 11 amino acids long. V was trimmed by 11 bases and J by 4 bases, leaving 9 bases between them.

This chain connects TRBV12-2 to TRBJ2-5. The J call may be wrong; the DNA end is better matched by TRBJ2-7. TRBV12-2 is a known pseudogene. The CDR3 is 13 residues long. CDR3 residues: CASRLVGYYEQYF. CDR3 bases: TGTGCAAGTCGCTTGGTGGGATACTACGAGCAGTACTTC.

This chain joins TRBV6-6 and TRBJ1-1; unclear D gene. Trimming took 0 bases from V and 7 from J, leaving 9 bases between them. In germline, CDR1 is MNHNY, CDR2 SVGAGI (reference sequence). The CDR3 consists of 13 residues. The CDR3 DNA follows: TGTGCCAGCAGTTACTCGAAGAGGCTTGAAGCTTTCTTT. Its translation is CASSYSKRLEAFF.

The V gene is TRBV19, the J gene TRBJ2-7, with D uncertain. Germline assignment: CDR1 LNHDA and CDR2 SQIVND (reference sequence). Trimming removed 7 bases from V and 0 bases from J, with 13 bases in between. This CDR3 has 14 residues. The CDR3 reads CASTLTPDSYEQYF. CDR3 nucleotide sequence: TGTGCCAGTACCTTAACACCCGACTCCTACGAGCAGTACTTC.

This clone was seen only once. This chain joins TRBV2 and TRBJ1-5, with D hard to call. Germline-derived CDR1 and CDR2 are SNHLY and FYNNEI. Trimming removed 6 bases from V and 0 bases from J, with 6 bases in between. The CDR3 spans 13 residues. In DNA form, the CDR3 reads TGTGCCAGCAGAGGCAATAGCAATCAGCCCCAGCATTTT. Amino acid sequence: CASRGNSNQPQHF.

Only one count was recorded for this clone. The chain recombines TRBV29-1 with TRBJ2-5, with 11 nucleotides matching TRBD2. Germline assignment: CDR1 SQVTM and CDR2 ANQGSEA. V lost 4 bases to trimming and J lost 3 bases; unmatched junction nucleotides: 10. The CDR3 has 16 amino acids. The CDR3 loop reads CSVVYFGTSGKETQYF. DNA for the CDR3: TGCAGCGTTGTCTACTTCGGGACTAGCGGCAAAGAGACCCAGTACTTC.

CDR3: CASRPPGGLIQPQHF. DNA for the CDR3: TGTGCCAGTAGACCCCCAGGGGGCTTGATTCAGCCCCAGCATTTT. The rearrangement links TRBV2 to TRBJ1-5; the match to TRBD1 covers 8 bases. The CDR3 covers 15 residues. V dropped 9 bases and J dropped 6; count of bases not matched to a gene: 13. The V gene's germline CDR1 is SNHLY and CDR2 FYNNEI.

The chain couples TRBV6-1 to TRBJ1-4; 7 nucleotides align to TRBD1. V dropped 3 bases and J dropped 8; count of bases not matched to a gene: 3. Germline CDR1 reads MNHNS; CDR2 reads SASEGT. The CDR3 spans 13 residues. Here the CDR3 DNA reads TGTGCCAGCAGTGATATGACAGGGGAAAAACTGTTTTTT. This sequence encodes CASSDMTGEKLFF.

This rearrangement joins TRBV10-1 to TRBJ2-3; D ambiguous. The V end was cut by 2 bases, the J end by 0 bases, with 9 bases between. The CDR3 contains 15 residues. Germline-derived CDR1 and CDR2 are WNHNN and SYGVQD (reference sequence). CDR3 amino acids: CASSEGHLSTDTQYF. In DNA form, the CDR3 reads TGCGCCAGCAGTGAGGGGCACTTAAGCACAGATACGCAGTATTTT.

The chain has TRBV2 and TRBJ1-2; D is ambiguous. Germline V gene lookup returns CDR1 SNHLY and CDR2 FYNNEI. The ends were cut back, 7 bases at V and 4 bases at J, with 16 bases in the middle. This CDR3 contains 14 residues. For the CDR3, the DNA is TGTGCCAGCAAACTCGGGTCCGGAATCTATGGCTACACCTTC. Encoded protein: CASKLGSGIYGYTF.

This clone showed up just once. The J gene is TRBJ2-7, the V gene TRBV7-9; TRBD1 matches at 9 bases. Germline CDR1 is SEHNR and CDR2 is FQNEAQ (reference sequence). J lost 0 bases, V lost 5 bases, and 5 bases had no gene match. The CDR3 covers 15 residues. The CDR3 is CASSPWGQGSYEQYF. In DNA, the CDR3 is TGTGCCAGCAGCCCGTGGGGACAGGGCTCCTACGAGCAGTACTTC. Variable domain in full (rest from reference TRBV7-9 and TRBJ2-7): DTGVSQNPRHKITKRGQNVTFRCDPISEHNRLYWYRQTLGQGPEFLTYFQNEAQLEKSRLLSDRFSAERPKGSFSTLEIQRTEQGDSAMYLCASSPWGQGSYEQYFGPGTRLTVT.

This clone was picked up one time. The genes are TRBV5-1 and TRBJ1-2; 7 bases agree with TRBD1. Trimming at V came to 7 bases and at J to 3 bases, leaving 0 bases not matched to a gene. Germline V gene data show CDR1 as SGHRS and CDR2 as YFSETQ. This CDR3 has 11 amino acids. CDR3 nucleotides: TGCGCCAGCGGGACAGACTATGGCTACACCTTC. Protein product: CASGTDYGYTF.

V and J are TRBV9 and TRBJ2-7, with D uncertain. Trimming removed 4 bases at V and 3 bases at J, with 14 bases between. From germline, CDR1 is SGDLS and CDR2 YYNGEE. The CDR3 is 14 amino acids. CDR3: CASSLSRYYYEQYF. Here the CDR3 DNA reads TGTGCCAGCAGCCTTAGCAGGTATTACTACGAGCAGTACTTC.

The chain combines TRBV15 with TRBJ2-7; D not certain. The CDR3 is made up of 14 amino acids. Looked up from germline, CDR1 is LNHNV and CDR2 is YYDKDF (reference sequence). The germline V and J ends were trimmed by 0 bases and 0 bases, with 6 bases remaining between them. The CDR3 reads CATSRDWVSYEQYF. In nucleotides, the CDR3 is TGTGCCACCAGCAGAGATTGGGTCTCCTACGAGCAGTACTTC.